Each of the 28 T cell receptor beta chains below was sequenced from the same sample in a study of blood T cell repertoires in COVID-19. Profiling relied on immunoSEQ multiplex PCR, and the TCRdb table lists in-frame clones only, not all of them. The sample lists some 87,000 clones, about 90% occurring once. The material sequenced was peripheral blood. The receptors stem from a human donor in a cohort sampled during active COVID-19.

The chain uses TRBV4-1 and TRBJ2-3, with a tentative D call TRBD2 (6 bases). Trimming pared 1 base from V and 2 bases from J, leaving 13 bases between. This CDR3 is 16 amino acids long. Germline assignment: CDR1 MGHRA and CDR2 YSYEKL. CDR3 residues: CASSQVDGEDTDTQYF. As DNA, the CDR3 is TGCGCCAGCAGCCAAGTTGACGGGGAGGACACAGATACGCAGTATTTT.

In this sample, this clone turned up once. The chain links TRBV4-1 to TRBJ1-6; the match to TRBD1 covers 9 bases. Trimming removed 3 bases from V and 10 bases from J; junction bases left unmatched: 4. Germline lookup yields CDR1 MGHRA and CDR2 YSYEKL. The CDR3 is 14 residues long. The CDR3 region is CASSQGQGLSPLHF. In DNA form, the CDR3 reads TGCGCCAGCAGCCAGGGACAGGGATTATCACCCCTCCACTTT.

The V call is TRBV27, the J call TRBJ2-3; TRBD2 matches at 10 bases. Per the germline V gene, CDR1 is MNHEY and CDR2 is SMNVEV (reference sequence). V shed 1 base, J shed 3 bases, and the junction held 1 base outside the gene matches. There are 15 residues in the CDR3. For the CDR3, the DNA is TGTGCCAGCAGTTTATTAGCGGGGGGAACAGATACGCAGTATTTT. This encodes CASSLLAGGTDTQYF.

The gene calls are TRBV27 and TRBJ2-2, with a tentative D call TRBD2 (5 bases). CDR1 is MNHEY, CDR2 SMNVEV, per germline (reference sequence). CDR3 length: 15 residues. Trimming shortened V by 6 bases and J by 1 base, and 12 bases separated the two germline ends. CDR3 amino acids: CASSPGIGNTGELFF. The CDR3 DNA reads TGTGCCAGCAGCCCCGGGATAGGGAACACCGGGGAGCTGTTTTTT.

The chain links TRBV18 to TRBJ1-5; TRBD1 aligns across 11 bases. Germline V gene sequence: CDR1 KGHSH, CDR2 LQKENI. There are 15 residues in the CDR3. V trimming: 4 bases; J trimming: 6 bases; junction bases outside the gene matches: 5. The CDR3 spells CASSRGQGVGQPQHF. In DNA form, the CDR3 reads TGTGCCAGCTCACGGGGACAGGGGGTAGGTCAGCCCCAGCATTTT.

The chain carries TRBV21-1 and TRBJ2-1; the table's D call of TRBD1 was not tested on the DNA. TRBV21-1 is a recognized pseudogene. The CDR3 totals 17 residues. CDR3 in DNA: TGTGCCAGCAGCAAAGGGGGAGGAGACAGGGGTCTCTGGGAGCAGTTCTTC. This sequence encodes CASSKGGGDRGLWEQFF.

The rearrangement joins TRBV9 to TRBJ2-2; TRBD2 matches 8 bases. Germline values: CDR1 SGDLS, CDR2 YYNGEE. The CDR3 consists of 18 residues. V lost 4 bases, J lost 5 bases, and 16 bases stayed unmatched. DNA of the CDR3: TGTGCCAGCAGCCCCAGACTAAGCGGGGGTATGAGGACCGGGGAGCTGTTTTTT. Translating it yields CASSPRLSGGMRTGELFF.

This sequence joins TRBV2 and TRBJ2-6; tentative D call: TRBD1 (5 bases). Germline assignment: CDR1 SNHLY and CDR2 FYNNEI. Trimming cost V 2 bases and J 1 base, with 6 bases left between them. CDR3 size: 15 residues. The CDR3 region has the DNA TGTGCCAGCAGTGAACAGGGTTCTGGGGCCAACGTCCTGACTTTC. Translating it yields CASSEQGSGANVLTF. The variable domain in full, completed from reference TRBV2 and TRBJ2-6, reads EPEVTQTPSHQVTQMGQEVILRCVPISNHLYFYWYRQILGQKVEFLVSFYNNEISEKSEIFDDQFSVERPDGSNFTLKIRSTKLEDSAMYFCASSEQGSGANVLTFGAGSRLTVL.

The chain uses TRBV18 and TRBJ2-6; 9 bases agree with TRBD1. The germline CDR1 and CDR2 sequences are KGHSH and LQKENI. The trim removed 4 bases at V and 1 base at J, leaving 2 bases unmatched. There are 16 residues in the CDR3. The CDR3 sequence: CASSLGTGSGANVLTF. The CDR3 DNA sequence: TGTGCCAGCTCACTCGGGACAGGGTCTGGGGCCAACGTCCTGACTTTC.

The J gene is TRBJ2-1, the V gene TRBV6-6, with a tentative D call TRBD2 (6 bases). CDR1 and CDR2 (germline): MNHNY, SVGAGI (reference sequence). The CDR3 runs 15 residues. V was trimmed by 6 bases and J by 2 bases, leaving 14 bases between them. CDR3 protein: CASRNSGKAYNEQFF. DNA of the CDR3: TGTGCCAGCAGGAATAGCGGTAAGGCCTACAATGAGCAGTTCTTC.

CDR3: CASSSKTSRREQYF. CDR3 bases: TGTGCCAGCAGCTCTAAGACAAGCCGTAGGGAGCAGTACTTC. The chain employs TRBV27 and TRBJ2-7, with D hard to call. V lost 6 bases to trimming and J lost 7 bases, with 19 bases between them. The CDR3 covers 14 residues. Germline lookup yields CDR1 MNHEY and CDR2 SMNVEV (reference sequence).

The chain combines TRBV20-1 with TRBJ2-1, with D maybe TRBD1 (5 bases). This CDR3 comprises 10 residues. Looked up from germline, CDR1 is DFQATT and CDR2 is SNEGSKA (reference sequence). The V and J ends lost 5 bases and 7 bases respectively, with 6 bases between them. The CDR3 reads CSAQGNEQFF. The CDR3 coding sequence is TGCAGTGCTCAGGGTAATGAGCAGTTCTTC.

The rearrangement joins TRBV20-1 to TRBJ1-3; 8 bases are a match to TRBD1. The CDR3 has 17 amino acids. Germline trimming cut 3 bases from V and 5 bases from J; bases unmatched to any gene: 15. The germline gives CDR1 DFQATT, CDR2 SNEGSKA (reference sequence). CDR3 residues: CSASGARTGTGRNTIYF. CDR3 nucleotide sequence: TGCAGTGCTAGTGGGGCAAGAACGGGGACAGGCAGAAACACCATATATTTT.

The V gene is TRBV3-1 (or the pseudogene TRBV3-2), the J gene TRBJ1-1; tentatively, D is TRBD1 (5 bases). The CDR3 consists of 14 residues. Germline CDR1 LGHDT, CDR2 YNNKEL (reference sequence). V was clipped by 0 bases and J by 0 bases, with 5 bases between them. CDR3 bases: TGTGCCAGCAGCCAAGAGACAGTGAACACTGAAGCTTTCTTT. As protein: CASSQETVNTEAFF.

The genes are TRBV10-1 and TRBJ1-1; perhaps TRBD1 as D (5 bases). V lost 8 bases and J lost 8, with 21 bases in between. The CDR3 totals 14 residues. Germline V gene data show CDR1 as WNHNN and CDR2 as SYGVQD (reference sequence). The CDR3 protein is CASPTQGGTSEAFF. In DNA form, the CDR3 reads TGCGCCAGCCCTACCCAGGGTGGTACTTCCGAAGCTTTCTTT.

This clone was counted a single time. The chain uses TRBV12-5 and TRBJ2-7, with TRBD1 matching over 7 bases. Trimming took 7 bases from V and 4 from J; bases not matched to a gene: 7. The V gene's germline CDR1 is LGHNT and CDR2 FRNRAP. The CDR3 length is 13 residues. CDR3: CASAKWGQYEQYF. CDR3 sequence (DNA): TGTGCTAGTGCCAAATGGGGACAGTACGAGCAGTACTTC.

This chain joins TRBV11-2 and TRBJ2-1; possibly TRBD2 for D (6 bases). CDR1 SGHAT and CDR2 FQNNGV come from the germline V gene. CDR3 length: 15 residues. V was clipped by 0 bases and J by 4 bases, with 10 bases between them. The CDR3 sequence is CASSLEGRGYNEQFF. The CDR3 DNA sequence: TGTGCCAGCAGCTTAGAGGGGCGGGGATACAATGAGCAGTTCTTC. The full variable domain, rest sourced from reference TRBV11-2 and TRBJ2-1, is EAGVAQSPRYKIIEKRQSVAFWCNPISGHATLYWYQQILGQGPKLLIQFQNNGVVDDSQLPKDRFSAERLKGVDSTLKIQPAKLEDSAVYLCASSLEGRGYNEQFFGPGTRLTVL.

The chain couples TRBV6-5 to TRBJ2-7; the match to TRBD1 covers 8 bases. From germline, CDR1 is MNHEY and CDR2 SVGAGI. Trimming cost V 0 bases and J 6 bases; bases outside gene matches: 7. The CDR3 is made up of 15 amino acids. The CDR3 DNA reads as TGTGCCAGCAGTTACTCTAGGACAGGGACGGTCGAGCAGTACTTC. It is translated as CASSYSRTGTVEQYF.

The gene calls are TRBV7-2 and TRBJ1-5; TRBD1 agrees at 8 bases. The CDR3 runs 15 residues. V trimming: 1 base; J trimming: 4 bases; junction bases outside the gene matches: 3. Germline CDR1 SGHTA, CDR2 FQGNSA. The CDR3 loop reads CASSLGQGWNQPQHF. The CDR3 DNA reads TGTGCCAGCAGCTTAGGACAGGGGTGGAATCAGCCCCAGCATTTT.

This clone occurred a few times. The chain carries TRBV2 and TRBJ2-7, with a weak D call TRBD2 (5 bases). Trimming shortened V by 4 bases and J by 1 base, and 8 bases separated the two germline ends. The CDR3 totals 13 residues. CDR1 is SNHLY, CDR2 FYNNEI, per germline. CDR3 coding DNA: TGTGCCAGCAGTGGCGGACTGTCCTACGAGCAGTACTTC. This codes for CASSGGLSYEQYF.

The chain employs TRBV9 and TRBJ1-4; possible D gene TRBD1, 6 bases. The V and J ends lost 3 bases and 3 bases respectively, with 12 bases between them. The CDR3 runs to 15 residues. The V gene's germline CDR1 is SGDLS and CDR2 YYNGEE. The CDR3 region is CASSATGWANEKLFF. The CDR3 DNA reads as TGTGCCAGCAGCGCAACAGGGTGGGCTAATGAAAAACTGTTTTTT.

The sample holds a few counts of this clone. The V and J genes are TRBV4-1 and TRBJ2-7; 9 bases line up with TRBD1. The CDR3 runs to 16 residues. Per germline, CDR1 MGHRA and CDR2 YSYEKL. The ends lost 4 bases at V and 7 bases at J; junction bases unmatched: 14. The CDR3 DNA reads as TGCGCCAGCAGCCTTCCCCTCGGGACAGGGATTCGAGAGCAGTACTTC. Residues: CASSLPLGTGIREQYF.

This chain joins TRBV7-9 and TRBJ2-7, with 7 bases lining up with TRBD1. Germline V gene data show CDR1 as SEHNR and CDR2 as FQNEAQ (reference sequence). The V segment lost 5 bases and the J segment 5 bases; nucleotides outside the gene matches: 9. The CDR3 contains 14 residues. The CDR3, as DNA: TGTGCCAGCAGCGACAGGGTCCGGGAAAACGAGCAGTACTTC. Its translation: CASSDRVRENEQYF. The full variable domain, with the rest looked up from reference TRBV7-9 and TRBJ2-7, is DTGVSQNPRHKITKRGQNVTFRCDPISEHNRLYWYRQTLGQGPEFLTYFQNEAQLEKSRLLSDRFSAERPKGSFSTLEIQRTEQGDSAMYLCASSDRVRENEQYFGPGTRLTVT.

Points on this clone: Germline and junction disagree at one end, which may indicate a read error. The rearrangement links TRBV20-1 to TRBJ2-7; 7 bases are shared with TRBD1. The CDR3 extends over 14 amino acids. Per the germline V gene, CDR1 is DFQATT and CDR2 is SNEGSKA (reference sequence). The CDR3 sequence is CSASVSGGTTGKHF. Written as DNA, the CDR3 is TGCAGTGCTAGTGTCTCCGGTGGGACGACAGGGAAGCACTTC.

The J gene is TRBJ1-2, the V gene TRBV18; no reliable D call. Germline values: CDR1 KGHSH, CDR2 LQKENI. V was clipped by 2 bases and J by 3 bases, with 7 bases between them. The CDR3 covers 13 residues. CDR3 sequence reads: CASSPGQDYGYTF. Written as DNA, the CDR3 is TGTGCCAGCTCACCAGGGCAGGACTATGGCTACACCTTC.

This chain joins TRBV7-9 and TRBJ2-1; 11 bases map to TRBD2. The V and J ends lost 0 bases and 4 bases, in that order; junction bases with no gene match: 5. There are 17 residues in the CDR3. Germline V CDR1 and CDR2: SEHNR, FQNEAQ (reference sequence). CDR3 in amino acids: CASSLAVAGGQYNEQFF. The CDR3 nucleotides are TGTGCCAGCAGCTTAGCAGTAGCGGGGGGGCAGTACAATGAGCAGTTCTTC.

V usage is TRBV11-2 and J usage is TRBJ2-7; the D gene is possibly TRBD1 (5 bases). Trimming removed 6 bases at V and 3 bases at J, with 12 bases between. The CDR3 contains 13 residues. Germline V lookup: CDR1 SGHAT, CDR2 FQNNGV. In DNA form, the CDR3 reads TGTGCCAGCAGAGCTCCAGGGAACTACGAGCAGTACTTC. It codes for CASRAPGNYEQYF.

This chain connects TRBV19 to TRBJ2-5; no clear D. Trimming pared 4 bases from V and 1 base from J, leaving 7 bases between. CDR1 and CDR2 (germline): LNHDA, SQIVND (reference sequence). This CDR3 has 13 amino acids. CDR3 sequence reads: CASSRGAQETQYF. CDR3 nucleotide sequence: TGTGCCAGTAGTAGAGGTGCCCAAGAGACCCAGTACTTC.